This T cell receptor (beta chain) was recovered during a study of OX40 agonist ivuxolimab in advanced cancers. At the level of the study: Earlier treatment with anti-PD-1, anti-PD-L1 or anti-CTLA-4 was permitted, and around 36% had received some. General study points: Expansion of clones was among the lowest in partial responders at 0.1-3.0 mg/kg.

CDR1 and CDR2 (germline): SGHNT, YYREEE (reference sequence). Deletions cut 3 bases from V and 4 bases from J, with 20 bases between. This CDR3 has 17 amino acids. On this clone itself: Its antigen is undetermined.

Prior autoimmune disease or systemic immunosuppression barred patients. Method: immunoSEQ multiplex PCR; TCRdb's copy keeps in-frame clones and lacks some. There are 35,000 or so clones in the sample; 70% to 85% occur only once, and around 2% lies in the top ten. The starting material was CD4+ or CD8+ T cells sorted from blood, obtained in a trial of the OX40 agonist ivuxolimab. The receptor's source is an adult with an advanced solid tumor such as melanoma, head and neck, liver or kidney cancer. V and J are TRBV5-4 and TRBJ2-1; D might be TRBD1 (6 bases). CDR3 region: CASSSKKVWTAYNEQFF. The CDR3 coding sequence is TGTGCCAGCAGCTCCAAAAAGGTTTGGACAGCATACAATGAGCAGTTCTTC. The entire variable domain, with the rest obtained from reference TRBV5-4 and TRBJ2-1, is as follows: ETGVTQSPTHLIKTRGQQVTLRCSSQSGHNTVSWYQQALGQGPQFIFQYYREEENGRGNFPPRFSGLQFPNYSSELNVNALELDDSALYLCASSSKKVWTAYNEQFFGPGTRLTVL.